This TCR beta chain appears in the sequencing data of a study of cytomegalovirus exposure and HLA in healthy donors. This clone was detected only once. The antigen is undetermined. Study-level findings and limits: As a later analysis revealed, the rate of TCR association differed by HLA locus, with DRB1 most and HLA-C fewest. The listing of 150 to 200 TCR beta chains classed them as cytomegalovirus-associated.

PCR amplification relied on 60 Vbeta primers (plus 13 Jbeta primers). In the source study's methods: Per a later analysis, the number of unique TCR beta chains was about 80 million, of which about 11 million were shared. Libraries were prepared by immunoSEQ multiplex PCR; TCRdb keeps only in-frame clonotypes and omits some of them. V and J calls and clone size are given by that table; D and trimming were obtained from the DNA. The sample lists fewer than 130,000 clones; roughly 71% were seen once. The origin of this receptor is a man aged 40-49 years in good health and CMV-seropositive. Input material: PBMCs.

The CDR3 coding sequence is TGTGCCTGGAGTCCCCCCCAGGGGAACGAGCAGTACTTC. It specifies CAWSPPQGNEQYF. The chain joins TRBV30 to TRBJ2-7, with a weak D call TRBD1 (6 bases). Germline-derived CDR1 and CDR2 are GTSNPN and SVGIG (reference sequence). The CDR3 is made up of 13 amino acids. The V gene lost 2 bases and the J gene lost 5 bases, with 13 bases spanning the gap.